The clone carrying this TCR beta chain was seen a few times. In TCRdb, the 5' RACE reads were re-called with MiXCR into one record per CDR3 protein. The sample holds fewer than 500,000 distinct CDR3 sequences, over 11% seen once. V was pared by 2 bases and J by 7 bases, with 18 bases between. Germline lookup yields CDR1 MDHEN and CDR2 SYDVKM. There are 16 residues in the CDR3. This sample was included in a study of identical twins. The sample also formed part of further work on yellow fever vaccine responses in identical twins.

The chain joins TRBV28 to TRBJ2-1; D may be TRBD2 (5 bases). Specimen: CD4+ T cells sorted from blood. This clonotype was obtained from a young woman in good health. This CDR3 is CASSLVGRGAVNEQFF. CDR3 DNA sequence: TGTGCCAGCAGTTTAGTCGGTCGGGGAGCCGTTAATGAGCAGTTCTTC.